This T cell receptor beta chain derives from a study of T cell repertoires in cytomegalovirus infection (dated by TCRdb to the late 2010s). About the investigation overall: The HLA type of each donor mattered for the analysis, because public TCR beta signatures pointed to carriage of CMV infection along with the matching HLA type.

The CDR3 has 15 amino acids, counting the end cysteine and phenylalanine. CDR3 DNA only is kept here, 45 bases in frame from base 1. At the junction V is shortened by 4 bases and J by 4 bases; bases outside the gene matches: 6. CDR1 and CDR2 (SGHRS, YFSETQ) derive from the germline V gene. Sequencing was carried out with an Illumina HiSeq 1500. The public sequencing data were trimmed at Q25 with fastp and processed into clonotypes with MiXCR by TCRdb, which kept only in-frame beta chains. Each record represents a unique CDR3 protein, reported with the most common genes and DNA among its rows. The sample yields over 150,000 distinct CDR3 sequences; 17% were counted once. The ten largest make up less than 25% of the sample. Broader findings and caveats from the paper: Carriers of CMV infection plus the relevant HLA type were discriminated by the cumulative frequency of public TCR beta family members in the study cohort and in an independent approximately 400-donor cohort. The ex vivo response was dominated by HLA-C-restricted CMV-specific TCR beta clonotypes, which also provided the single most frequent clonotype in two of eight donors.

Concerning this clonotype: The antigen it recognizes is unknown. Base qualities are not at hand, and no much larger clone is one base apart.

The receptor chain draws on TRBV5-1 and TRBJ2-5; TRBD2 aligns with 11 central bases. The specimen was CD8+ T cells from PBMCs. This TCR was recovered from a human donor in good health (CMV status not recorded). Some clones in this sample may be carry-over from other donors' samples. The nucleotides read TGCGCCAGCAGCCACACTAGCGGGGGAAGAGAGACCCAGTACTTC. This codes for CASSHTSGGRETQYF. The variable domain in full, with residues beyond the CDR3 obtained from the reference TRBV5-1 and TRBJ2-5 genes, is KAGVTQTPRYLIKTRGQQVTLSCSPISGHRSVSWYQQTPGQGLQFLFEYFSETQRNKGNFPGRFSGRQFSNSRSEMNVSTLELGDSALYLCASSHTSGGRETQYFGPGTRLLVL.